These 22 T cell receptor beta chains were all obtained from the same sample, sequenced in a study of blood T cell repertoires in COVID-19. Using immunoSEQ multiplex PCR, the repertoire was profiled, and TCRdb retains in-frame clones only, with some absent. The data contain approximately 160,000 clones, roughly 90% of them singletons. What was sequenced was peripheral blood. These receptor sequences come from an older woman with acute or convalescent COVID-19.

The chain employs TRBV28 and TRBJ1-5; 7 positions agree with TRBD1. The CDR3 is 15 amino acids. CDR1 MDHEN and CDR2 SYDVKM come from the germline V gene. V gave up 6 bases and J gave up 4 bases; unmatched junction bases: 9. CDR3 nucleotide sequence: TGTGCCAGCAGCAAGACAGGGAGCCCGAATCAGCCCCAGCATTTT. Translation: CASSKTGSPNQPQHF.

Here the CDR3 DNA reads TGTGCCAGCACCTTCGAGCTCGATACGCAGTATTTT. Translated, it gives CASTFELDTQYF. The chain is built from TRBV12-3 or TRBV12-4 and TRBJ2-3, with D hard to call. The CDR3 has 12 amino acids. Trimming shortened V by 7 bases and J by 6 bases, and 11 bases separated the two germline ends.

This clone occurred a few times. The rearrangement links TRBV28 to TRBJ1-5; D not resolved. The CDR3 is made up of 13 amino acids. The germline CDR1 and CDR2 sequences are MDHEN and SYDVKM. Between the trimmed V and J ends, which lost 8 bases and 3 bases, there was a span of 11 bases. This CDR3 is CASSGMINQPQHF. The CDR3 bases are TGTGCCAGCTCAGGTATGATCAATCAGCCCCAGCATTTT.

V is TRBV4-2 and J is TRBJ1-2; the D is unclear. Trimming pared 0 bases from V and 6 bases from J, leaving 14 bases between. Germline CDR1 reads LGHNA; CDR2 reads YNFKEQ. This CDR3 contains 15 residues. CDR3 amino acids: CASSQETTGIHGYTF. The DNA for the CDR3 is TGTGCCAGCAGCCAAGAGACTACCGGGATCCATGGCTACACCTTC.

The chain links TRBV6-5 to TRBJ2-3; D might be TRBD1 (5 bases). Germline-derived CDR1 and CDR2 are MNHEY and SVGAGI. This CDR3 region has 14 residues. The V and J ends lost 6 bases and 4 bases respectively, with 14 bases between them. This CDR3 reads CASRMTATADTQYF. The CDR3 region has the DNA TGTGCCAGCAGAATGACAGCAACCGCAGATACGCAGTATTTT.

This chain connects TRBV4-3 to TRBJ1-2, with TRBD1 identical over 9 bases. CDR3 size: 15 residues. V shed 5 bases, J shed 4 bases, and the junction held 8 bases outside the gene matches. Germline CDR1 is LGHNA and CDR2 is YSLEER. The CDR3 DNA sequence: TGCGCCAGCAGCGGTACCTTACAGGGGGCCTATGGCTACACCTTC. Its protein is CASSGTLQGAYGYTF.

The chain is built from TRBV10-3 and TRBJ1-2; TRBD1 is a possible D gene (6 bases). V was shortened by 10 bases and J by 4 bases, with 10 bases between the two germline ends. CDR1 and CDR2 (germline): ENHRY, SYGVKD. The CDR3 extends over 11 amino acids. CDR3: CATQDSYGYTF. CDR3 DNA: TGTGCCACCCAGGACAGCTATGGCTACACCTTC.

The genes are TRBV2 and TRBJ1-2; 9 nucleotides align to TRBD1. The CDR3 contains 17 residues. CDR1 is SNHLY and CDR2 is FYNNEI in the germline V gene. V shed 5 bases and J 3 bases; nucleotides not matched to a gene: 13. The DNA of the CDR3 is TGTGCCAGCAGTCCCGGGACAGGGTTTTTTCCCCACTATGGCTACACCTTC. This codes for CASSPGTGFFPHYGYTF.

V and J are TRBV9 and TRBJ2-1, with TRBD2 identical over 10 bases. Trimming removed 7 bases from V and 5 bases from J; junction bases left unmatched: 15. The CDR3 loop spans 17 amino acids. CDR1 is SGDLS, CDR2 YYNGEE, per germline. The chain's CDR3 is CASAANFGTSANNEQFF. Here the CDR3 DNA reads TGTGCCAGCGCGGCGAATTTTGGGACTAGCGCAAACAATGAGCAGTTCTTC.

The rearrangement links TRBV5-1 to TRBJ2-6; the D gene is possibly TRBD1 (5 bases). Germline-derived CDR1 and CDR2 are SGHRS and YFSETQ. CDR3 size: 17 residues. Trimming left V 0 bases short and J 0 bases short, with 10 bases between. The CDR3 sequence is CASSLGTLSSGANVLTF. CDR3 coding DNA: TGCGCCAGCAGCTTGGGGACATTGAGCTCTGGGGCCAACGTCCTGACTTTC.

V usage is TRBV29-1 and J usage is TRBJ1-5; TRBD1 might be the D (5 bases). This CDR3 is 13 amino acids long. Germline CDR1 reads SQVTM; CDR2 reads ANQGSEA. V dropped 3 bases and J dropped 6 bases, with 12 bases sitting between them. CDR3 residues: CSVETQGGQPQHF. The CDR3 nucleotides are TGCAGCGTTGAGACGCAGGGCGGTCAGCCCCAGCATTTT.

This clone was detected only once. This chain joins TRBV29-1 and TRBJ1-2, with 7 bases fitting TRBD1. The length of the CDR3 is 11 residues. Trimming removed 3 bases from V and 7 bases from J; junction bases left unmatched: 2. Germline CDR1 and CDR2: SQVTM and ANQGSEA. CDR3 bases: TGCAGCGTTGAGACAGGGAGTGGCTACACCTTC. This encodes CSVETGSGYTF.

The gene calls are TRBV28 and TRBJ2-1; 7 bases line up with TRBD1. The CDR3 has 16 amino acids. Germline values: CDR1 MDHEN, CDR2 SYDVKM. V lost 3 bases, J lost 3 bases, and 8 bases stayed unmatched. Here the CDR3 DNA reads TGTGCCAGCAGTTTCGCACGGGACAGCGGCTACAATGAGCAGTTCTTC. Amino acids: CASSFARDSGYNEQFF.

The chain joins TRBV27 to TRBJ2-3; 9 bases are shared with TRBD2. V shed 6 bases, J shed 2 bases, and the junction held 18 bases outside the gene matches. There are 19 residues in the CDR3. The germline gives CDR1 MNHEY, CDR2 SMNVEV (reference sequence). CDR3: CASSKPPLGSGRPTDTQYF. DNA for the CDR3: TGTGCCAGCAGCAAACCCCCGTTAGGGAGCGGGAGGCCCACAGATACGCAGTATTTT.

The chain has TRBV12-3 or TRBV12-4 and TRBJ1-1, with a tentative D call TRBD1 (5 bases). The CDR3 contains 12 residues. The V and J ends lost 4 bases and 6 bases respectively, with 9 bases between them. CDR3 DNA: TGTGCCAGCAGTTATTCAGGGCCTGAAGCTTTCTTT. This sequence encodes CASSYSGPEAFF.

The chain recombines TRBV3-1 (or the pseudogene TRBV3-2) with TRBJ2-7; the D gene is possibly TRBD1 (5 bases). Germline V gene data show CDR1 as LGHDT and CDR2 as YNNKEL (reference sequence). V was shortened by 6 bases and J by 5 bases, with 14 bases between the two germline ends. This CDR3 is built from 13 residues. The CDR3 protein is CASRLDTGHEQYF. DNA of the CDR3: TGTGCCAGCAGACTGGACACAGGCCACGAGCAGTACTTC.

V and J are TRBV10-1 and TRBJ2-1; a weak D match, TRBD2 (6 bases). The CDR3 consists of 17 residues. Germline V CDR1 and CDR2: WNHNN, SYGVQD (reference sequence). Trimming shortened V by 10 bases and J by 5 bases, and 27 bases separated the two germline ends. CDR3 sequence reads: CATSGVKLAVSHNEQFF. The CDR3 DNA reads TGCGCCACCTCGGGGGTCAAACTAGCCGTGAGTCACAATGAGCAGTTCTTC.

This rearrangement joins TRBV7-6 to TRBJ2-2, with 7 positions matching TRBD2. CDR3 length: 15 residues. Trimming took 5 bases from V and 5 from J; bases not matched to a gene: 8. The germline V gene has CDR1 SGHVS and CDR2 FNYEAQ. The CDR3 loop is CASSRGVPGTGELFF. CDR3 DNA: TGTGCCAGCAGCCGGGGGGTTCCGGGGACCGGGGAGCTGTTTTTT.

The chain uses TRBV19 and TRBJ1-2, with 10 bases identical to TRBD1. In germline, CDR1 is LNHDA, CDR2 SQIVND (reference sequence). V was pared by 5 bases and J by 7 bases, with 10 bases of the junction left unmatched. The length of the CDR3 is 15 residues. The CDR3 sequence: CASSPRQGATVGYTF. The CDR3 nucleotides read TGTGCCAGTAGTCCAAGACAGGGGGCTACAGTTGGCTACACCTTC.

CDR3 in amino acids: CASSQVREKSEQYF. DNA of the CDR3: TGCGCCAGCAGCCAAGTTAGGGAGAAAAGCGAGCAGTACTTC. The chain recombines TRBV4-1 with TRBJ2-7, with D possibly matching TRBD2 (5 bases). V was shortened by 1 base and J by 6 bases, with 13 bases between the two germline ends. The CDR3 length is 14 residues. CDR1 and CDR2 from the germline V gene are MGHRA and YSYEKL.

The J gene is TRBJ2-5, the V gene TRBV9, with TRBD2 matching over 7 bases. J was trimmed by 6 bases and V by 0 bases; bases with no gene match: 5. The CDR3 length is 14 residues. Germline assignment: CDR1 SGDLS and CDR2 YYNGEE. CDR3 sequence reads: CASSVDQGGKTQYF. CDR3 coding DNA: TGTGCCAGCAGCGTAGACCAGGGAGGGAAGACCCAGTACTTC.

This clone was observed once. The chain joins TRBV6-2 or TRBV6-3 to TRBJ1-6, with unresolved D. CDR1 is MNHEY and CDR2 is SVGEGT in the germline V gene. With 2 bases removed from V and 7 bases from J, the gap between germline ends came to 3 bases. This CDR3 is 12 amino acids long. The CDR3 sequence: CASSYPNSPLHF. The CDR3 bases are TGTGCCAGCAGTTACCCAAATTCACCCCTCCACTTT.